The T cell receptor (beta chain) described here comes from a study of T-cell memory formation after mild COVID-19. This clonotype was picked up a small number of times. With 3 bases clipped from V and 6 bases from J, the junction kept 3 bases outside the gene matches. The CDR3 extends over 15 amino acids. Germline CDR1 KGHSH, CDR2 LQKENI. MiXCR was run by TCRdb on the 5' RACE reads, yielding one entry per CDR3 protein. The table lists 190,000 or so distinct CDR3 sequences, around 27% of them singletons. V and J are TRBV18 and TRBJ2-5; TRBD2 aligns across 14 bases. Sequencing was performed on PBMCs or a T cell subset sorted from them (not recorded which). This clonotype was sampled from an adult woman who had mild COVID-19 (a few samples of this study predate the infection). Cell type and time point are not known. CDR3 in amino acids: CASSPWTSGGQTQYF. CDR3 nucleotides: TGTGCCAGCTCACCGTGGACTAGCGGGGGGCAGACCCAGTACTTC.